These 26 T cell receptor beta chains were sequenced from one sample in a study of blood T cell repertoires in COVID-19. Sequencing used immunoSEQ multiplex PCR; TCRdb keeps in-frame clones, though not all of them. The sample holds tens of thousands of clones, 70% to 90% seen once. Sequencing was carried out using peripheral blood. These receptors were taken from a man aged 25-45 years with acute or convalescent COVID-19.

The CDR3 coding sequence is TGTGCCAGTAGTAGCAGCCCACAGGGTTACTCTGGCTACACCTTC. Residues: CASSSSPQGYSGYTF. The chain joins TRBV19 to TRBJ1-2; tentatively, D is TRBD1 (6 bases). The CDR3 is 15 amino acids. The ends were cut back, 4 bases at V and 7 bases at J, with 19 bases in the middle. Germline V gives CDR1 LNHDA, CDR2 SQIVND (reference sequence).

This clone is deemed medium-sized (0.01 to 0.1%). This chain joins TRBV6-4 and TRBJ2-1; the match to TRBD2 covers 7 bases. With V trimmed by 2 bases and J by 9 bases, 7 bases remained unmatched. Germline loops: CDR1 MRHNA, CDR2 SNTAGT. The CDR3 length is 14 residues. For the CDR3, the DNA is TGTGCCAGCAGTGACGGGCGGACTAGGGGTGAGCAGTTCTTC. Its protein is CASSDGRTRGEQFF.

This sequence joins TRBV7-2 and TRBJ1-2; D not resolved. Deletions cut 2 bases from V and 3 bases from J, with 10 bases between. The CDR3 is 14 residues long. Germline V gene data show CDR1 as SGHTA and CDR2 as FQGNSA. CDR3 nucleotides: TGTGCCAGCAGCTTATTGGTTACAGACTATGGCTACACCTTC. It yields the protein CASSLLVTDYGYTF.

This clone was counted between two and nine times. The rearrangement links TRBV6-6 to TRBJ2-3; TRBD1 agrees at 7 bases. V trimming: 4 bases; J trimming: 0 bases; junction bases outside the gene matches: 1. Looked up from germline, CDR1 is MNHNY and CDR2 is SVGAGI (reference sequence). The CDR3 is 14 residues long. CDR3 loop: CASSWDSSTDTQYF. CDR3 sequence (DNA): TGTGCCAGCAGTTGGGACAGTAGCACAGATACGCAGTATTTT.

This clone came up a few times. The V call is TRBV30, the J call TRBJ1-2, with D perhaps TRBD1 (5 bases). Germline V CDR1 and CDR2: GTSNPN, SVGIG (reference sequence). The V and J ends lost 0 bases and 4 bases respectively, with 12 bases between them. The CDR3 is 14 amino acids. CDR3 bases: TGTGCCTGGAGTGTCCTAAGGGGTCTCTATGGCTACACCTTC. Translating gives CAWSVLRGLYGYTF.

The DNA for the CDR3 is TGCGCCAGCAGCTTGGCCGTGGGCCGAAATGAAAAACTGTTTTTT. Translated, it gives CASSLAVGRNEKLFF. V gene TRBV5-1 combines with J gene TRBJ1-4; no reliable D call. CDR3 length: 15 residues. Germline CDR1 is SGHRS and CDR2 is YFSETQ. Trimming removed 0 bases from V and 5 bases from J, with 11 bases in between. The whole variable domain, remainder taken from reference TRBV5-1 and TRBJ1-4, is KAGVTQTPRYLIKTRGQQVTLSCSPISGHRSVSWYQQTPGQGLQFLFEYFSETQRNKGNFPGRFSGRQFSNSRSEMNVSTLELGDSALYLCASSLAVGRNEKLFFGSGTQLSVL.

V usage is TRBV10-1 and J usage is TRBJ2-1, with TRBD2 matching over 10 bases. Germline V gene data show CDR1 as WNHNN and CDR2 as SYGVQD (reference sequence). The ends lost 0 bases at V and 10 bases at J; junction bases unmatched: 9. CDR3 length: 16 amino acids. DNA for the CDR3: TGCGCCAGCAGTGAGTCTTGGGCTAGCGGGAGACGGGAGCAGTTCTTC. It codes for CASSESWASGRREQFF.

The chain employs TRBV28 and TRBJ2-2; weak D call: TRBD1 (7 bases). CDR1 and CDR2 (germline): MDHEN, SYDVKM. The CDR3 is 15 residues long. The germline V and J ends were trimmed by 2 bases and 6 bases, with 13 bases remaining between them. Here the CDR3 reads CASSLGGGGSGELFF. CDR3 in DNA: TGTGCCAGCAGTTTAGGAGGGGGCGGCTCCGGGGAGCTGTTTTTT.

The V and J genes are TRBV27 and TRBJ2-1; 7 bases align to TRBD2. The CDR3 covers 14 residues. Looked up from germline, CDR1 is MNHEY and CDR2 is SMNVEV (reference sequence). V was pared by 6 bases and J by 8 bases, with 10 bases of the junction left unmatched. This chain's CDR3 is CASSRDSRGDEQFF. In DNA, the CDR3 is TGTGCCAGCAGCCGGGATAGCCGGGGGGATGAGCAGTTCTTC.

The DNA for the CDR3 is TGTGCCAGTAGTATAGAAGGCGGGAGGCCTTCCTACGAGCAGTACTTC. Encoded protein: CASSIEGGRPSYEQYF. The J gene is TRBJ2-7, the V gene TRBV19; 8 positions agree with TRBD2. J gave up 1 base and V 0 bases, and 5 bases lay outside the gene matches. Looked up from germline, CDR1 is LNHDA and CDR2 is SQIVND (reference sequence). CDR3 length: 16 amino acids.

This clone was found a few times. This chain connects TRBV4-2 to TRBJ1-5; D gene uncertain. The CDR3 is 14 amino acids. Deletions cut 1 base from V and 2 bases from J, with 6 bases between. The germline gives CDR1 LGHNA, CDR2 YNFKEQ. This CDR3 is CASSQGTGNQPQHF. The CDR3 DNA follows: TGTGCCAGCAGCCAAGGGACTGGCAATCAGCCCCAGCATTTT.

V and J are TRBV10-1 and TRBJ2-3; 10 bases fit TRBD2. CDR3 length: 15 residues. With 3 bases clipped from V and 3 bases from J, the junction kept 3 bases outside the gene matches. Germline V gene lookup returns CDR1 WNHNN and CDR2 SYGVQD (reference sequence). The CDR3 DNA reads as TGCGCCAGCAGTGATCCAGCGGGAGGGACAGATACGCAGTATTTT. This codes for CASSDPAGGTDTQYF.

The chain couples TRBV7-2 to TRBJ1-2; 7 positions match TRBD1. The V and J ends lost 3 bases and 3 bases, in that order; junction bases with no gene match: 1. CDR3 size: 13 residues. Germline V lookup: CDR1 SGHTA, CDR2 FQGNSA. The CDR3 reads CASSLGQYYGYTF. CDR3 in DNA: TGTGCCAGCAGCTTGGGACAGTACTATGGCTACACCTTC.

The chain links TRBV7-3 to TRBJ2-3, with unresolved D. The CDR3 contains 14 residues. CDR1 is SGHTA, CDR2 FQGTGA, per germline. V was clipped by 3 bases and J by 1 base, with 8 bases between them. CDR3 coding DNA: TGTGCCAGCAGCTTGGTAGGAGGCACAGATACGCAGTATTTT. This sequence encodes CASSLVGGTDTQYF.

The CDR3 reads CASSPLAGNQPQHF. For the CDR3, the DNA is TGTGCCAGCTCACCACTCGCAGGCAATCAGCCCCAGCATTTT. V gene TRBV18 combines with J gene TRBJ1-5; unclear D gene. The V end lost 1 base, the J end lost 2 bases, and 6 bases lay between the germline ends. This CDR3 region has 14 residues. Germline values: CDR1 KGHSH, CDR2 LQKENI.

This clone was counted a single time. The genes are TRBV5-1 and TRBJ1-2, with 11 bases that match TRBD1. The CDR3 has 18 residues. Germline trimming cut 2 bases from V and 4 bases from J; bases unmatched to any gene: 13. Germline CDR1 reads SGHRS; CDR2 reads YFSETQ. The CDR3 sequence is CASSLYSGTGGSFYGYTF. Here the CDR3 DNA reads TGCGCCAGCAGCTTATACTCCGGGACAGGGGGGTCTTTCTATGGCTACACCTTC.

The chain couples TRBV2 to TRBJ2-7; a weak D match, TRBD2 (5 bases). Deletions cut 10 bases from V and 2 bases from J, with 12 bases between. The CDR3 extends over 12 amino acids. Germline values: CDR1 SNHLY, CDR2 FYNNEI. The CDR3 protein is CANGRGTYEQYF. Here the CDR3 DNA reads TGTGCCAATGGACGGGGTACCTACGAGCAGTACTTC. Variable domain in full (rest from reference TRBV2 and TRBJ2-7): EPEVTQTPSHQVTQMGQEVILRCVPISNHLYFYWYRQILGQKVEFLVSFYNNEISEKSEIFDDQFSVERPDGSNFTLKIRSTKLEDSAMYFCANGRGTYEQYFGPGTRLTVT.

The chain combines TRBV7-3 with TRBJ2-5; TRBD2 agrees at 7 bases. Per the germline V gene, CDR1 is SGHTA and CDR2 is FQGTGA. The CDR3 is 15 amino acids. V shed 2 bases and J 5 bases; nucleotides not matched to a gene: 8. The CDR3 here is CASSLEGGSGETQYF. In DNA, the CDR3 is TGTGCCAGCAGCTTAGAAGGCGGGAGCGGGGAGACCCAGTACTTC.

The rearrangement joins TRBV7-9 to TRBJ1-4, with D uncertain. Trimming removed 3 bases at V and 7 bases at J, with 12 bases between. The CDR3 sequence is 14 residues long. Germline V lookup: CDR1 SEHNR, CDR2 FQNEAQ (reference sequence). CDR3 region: CASSFREGGEKLFF. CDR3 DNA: TGTGCCAGCAGCTTTCGAGAGGGCGGTGAAAAACTGTTTTTT.

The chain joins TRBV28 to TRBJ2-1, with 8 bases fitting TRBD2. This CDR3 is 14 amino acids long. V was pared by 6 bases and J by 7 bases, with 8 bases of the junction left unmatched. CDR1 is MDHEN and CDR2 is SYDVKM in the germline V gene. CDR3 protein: CASRIAGSINEQFF. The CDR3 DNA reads TGTGCCAGCAGGATAGCGGGATCGATTAATGAGCAGTTCTTC.

The CDR3 loop reads CASSLDPGGNYEQYF. The CDR3 DNA sequence: TGCGCCAGCAGCCTAGATCCAGGGGGCAACTACGAGCAGTACTTC. V gene TRBV5-1 combines with J gene TRBJ2-7; TRBD1 aligns across 8 bases. Germline assignment: CDR1 SGHRS and CDR2 YFSETQ. This CDR3 region has 15 residues. V shed 4 bases and J 3 bases; nucleotides not matched to a gene: 9.

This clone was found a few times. For the CDR3, the DNA is TGTGCCAGCTATCACTCCACAGATACGCAGTATTTT. It encodes CASYHSTDTQYF. The chain recombines TRBV27 with TRBJ2-3; D unclear. In germline, CDR1 is MNHEY, CDR2 SMNVEV (reference sequence). Trimming shortened V by 8 bases and J by 2 bases, and 8 bases separated the two germline ends. The CDR3 sequence is 12 residues long.

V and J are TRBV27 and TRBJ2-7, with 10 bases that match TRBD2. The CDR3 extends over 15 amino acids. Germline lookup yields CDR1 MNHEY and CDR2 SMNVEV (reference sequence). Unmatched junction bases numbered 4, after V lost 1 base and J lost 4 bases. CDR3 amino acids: CASSLLAGGVYEQYF. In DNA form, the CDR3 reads TGTGCCAGCAGTTTATTAGCGGGAGGAGTTTACGAGCAGTACTTC.

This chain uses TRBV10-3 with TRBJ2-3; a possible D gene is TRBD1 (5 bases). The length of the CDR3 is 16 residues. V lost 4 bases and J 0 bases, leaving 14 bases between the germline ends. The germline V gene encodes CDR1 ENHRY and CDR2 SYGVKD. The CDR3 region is CAISGALGVSTDTQYF. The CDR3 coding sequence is TGTGCCATCAGTGGGGCCTTAGGGGTGAGCACAGATACGCAGTATTTT.

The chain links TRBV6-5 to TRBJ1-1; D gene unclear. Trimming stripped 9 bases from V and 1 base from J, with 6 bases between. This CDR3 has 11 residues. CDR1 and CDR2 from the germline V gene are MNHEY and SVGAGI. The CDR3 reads CASRGNTEAFF. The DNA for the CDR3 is TGTGCCAGTCGAGGGAACACTGAAGCTTTCTTT.

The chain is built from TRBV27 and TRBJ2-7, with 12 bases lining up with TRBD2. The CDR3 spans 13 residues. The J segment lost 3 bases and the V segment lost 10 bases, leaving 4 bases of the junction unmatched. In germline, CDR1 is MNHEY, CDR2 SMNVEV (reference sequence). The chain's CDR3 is CATGTSGHYEQYF. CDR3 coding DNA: TGTGCCACAGGGACTAGCGGGCACTACGAGCAGTACTTC.